Each of the 8 T cell receptor beta chains below was sequenced from the same sample in a study of OX40 agonist ivuxolimab in advanced cancers. TCRdb's copy holds only in-frame clones and misses some; the assay was immunoSEQ multiplex PCR. The sample contains tens of thousands of clones, 80% to 90% of which appear only once. The sample was CD4+ or CD8+ T cells sorted from blood, taken in a trial of the OX40 agonist ivuxolimab. These receptor sequences come from an adult with an advanced solid tumor such as melanoma, head and neck, liver or kidney cancer.

The chain couples TRBV5-4 to TRBJ2-7, with 10 bases identical to TRBD2. V lost 4 bases to trimming and J lost 3 bases; unmatched junction nucleotides: 7. The CDR3 has 15 amino acids. Germline values: CDR1 SGHNT, CDR2 YYREEE (reference sequence). The CDR3 loop reads CASSEESGGVYEQYF. CDR3 nucleotides: TGTGCCAGCAGCGAAGAGAGCGGGGGGGTCTACGAGCAGTACTTC. Full variable domain (missing parts from reference TRBV5-4 and TRBJ2-7): ETGVTQSPTHLIKTRGQQVTLRCSSQSGHNTVSWYQQALGQGPQFIFQYYREEENGRGNFPPRFSGLQFPNYSSELNVNALELDDSALYLCASSEESGGVYEQYFGPGTRLTVT.

The chain recombines TRBV6-5 with TRBJ1-2; 9 bases are a match to TRBD1. In germline, CDR1 is MNHEY, CDR2 SVGAGI. Trimming removed 5 bases from V and 5 bases from J; junction bases left unmatched: 9. The CDR3 consists of 15 residues. CDR3 bases: TGTGCCAGCAGTCTACAGACAGGGGGTCCTTATGGCTACACCTTC. Translated: CASSLQTGGPYGYTF.

The chain is built from TRBV11-3 and TRBJ2-1; 11 nucleotides line up with TRBD2. From germline, CDR1 is SGHNT and CDR2 YENEEA. The junction had 13 bases not matched to a gene; V was cut back by 4 bases and J by 8 bases. The length of the CDR3 is 17 residues. The CDR3 sequence: CASSSNALAGGWDEQFF. In DNA form, the CDR3 reads TGTGCCAGCAGCTCTAACGCGCTAGCGGGAGGTTGGGATGAGCAGTTCTTC.

The chain employs TRBV18 and TRBJ1-2, with 9 bases identical to TRBD1. The CDR3 length is 14 residues. V gave up 2 bases and J gave up 8 bases; unmatched junction bases: 6. From germline, CDR1 is KGHSH and CDR2 LQKENI. CDR3 nucleotide sequence: TGTGCCAGCTCACCATTGGGACAGGGCGAAGGCTACACCTTC. As protein: CASSPLGQGEGYTF.

The rearrangement joins TRBV25-1 to TRBJ1-1, with D maybe TRBD1 (5 bases). Germline V gene lookup returns CDR1 MGHDK and CDR2 SYGVNS. The CDR3 consists of 14 residues. Trimming took off 2 bases at V and 5 bases at J, with 12 bases between the two ends. CDR3 amino acids: CASSERQGWTEAFF. The CDR3 bases are TGTGCCAGCAGTGAACGTCAGGGTTGGACTGAAGCTTTCTTT. Full variable domain (outside the CDR3, taken from reference TRBV25-1 and TRBJ1-1): EADIYQTPRYLVIGTGKKITLECSQTMGHDKMYWYQQDPGMELHLIHYSYGVNSTEKGDLSSESTVSRIRTEHFPLTLESARPSHTSQYLCASSERQGWTEAFFGQGTRLTVV.

The chain links TRBV7-2 to TRBJ1-2; D remains ambiguous. The V end lost 0 bases, the J end lost 2 bases, and 10 bases lay between the germline ends. CDR1 and CDR2 (germline): SGHTA, FQGNSA. The CDR3 totals 15 residues. The CDR3 DNA is TGTGCCAGCAGCTTAGCTGCCGTACTGAACTATGGCTACACCTTC. This codes for CASSLAAVLNYGYTF.

Only one count was recorded for this clone. The rearrangement uses TRBV27 and TRBJ2-1, with 7 bases fitting TRBD2. Germline-derived CDR1 and CDR2 are MNHEY and SMNVEV (reference sequence). Germline trimming cut 5 bases from V and 8 bases from J; bases unmatched to any gene: 15. CDR3 size: 16 residues. This CDR3 is CASSILLARGFDEQFF. CDR3 DNA: TGTGCCAGCAGTATCCTACTAGCGAGGGGTTTTGATGAGCAGTTCTTC.

The rearrangement uses TRBV6-1 and TRBJ2-2, with 13 nucleotides matching TRBD2. Germline values: CDR1 MNHNS, CDR2 SASEGT. Losses at the gene ends were 4 bases for V and 8 bases for J; bases not matched to a gene: 10. This CDR3 has 17 amino acids. CDR3 sequence reads: CASSARTGTSGVGELFF. In DNA, the CDR3 is TGTGCCAGCAGTGCCCGAACCGGGACTAGCGGGGTTGGGGAGCTGTTTTTT.